This T cell receptor beta chain was sequenced for a study of blood T cell repertoires in COVID-19. Study summary: COVID-19 samples collected from the United States, Italy and Spain covered acute and convalescent phases. PBMCs, B-cell-depleted T cells, or T cells were the source of the cDNA or gDNA that made up the material.

CDR3 size: 14 residues. V shed 0 bases and J 6 bases; nucleotides not matched to a gene: 2. CDR1 and CDR2 (germline): SGHRS, YFSETQ. Authors' methods: The assay estimated nucleated cells by amplifying reference gene primers. Profiling relied on immunoSEQ multiplex PCR, and the TCRdb table lists in-frame clones only, not all of them. The V and J calls and clone size were taken over from that table, and D and trimming were inferred from the DNA. The sample has about 79,000 clones, around 89% seen once. The chain links TRBV5-1 to TRBJ1-2; 10 nucleotides align to TRBD1. The TCR was taken from a man in his sixties or seventies with active or convalescent COVID-19. The sample comprised peripheral blood. CDR3 protein: CASSLGQGANGYTF. CDR3 DNA sequence: TGCGCCAGCAGCTTGGGACAGGGGGCGAATGGCTACACCTTC.